This TCR beta chain was identified in a study of cytomegalovirus exposure and HLA in healthy donors. With 60 Vbeta and 13 Jbeta primers, the PCR was carried out. TCRdb's table, derived via immunoSEQ multiplex PCR, lists solely in-frame clones and lacks some. This sample has approximately 130,000 clones, with around 85% found just once. From germline, CDR1 is SNHLY and CDR2 FYNNEI. The length of the CDR3 is 13 residues. Trimming cost V 3 bases and J 11 bases, with 14 bases left between them. The rearrangement links TRBV2 to TRBJ1-5; a possible D gene is TRBD1 (6 bases). This TCR was sampled from a woman in her twenties or thirties in good health and CMV-seropositive. Sample: PBMCs. The DNA of the CDR3 is TGTGCCAGCAGTGACCCCGGCAGGGGCGCCCAGCATTTT. It translates to CASSDPGRGAQHF.